These 13 T cell receptor beta chains were all obtained from the same sample, sequenced in a study of blood T cell repertoires in COVID-19. Sequencing was performed with immunoSEQ multiplex PCR; in TCRdb, only in-frame clones are kept and a portion is missing. The sample has under 150,000 clones, 90% seen once; the top ten hold about 4%. Sequenced: peripheral blood. The receptors shown here come from a man aged 50 to 59 with active COVID-19.

For this clone: One junction end does not reproduce the germline sequence, and a read error may be involved. This sequence joins TRBV12-5 and TRBJ1-1, with TRBD1 identical over 7 bases. The CDR3 spans 13 residues. Per germline, CDR1 LGHNT and CDR2 FRNRAP. CDR3 amino acids: CASGRQGRTEAFF. The DNA of the CDR3 is TGTGCCAGTGGACGACAGGGCCGTACTGAAGCTTTCTTT.

The chain recombines TRBV15 with TRBJ1-1, with D perhaps matching TRBD1 (6 bases). V dropped 5 bases and J dropped 3 bases, with 16 bases sitting between them. CDR3 length: 15 residues. Looked up from germline, CDR1 is LNHNV and CDR2 is YYDKDF (reference sequence). CDR3 in DNA: TGTGCCACCAGCGGGGGCCGGGGATGGGACACTGAAGCTTTCTTT. It yields the protein CATSGGRGWDTEAFF. Variable domain in full (rest from reference TRBV15 and TRBJ1-1): DAMVIQNPRYQVTQFGKPVTLSCSQTLNHNVMYWYQQKSSQAPKLLFHYYDKDFNNEADTPDNFQSRRPNTSFCFLDIRSPGLGDTAMYLCATSGGRGWDTEAFFGQGTRLTVV.

This rearrangement joins TRBV2 to TRBJ1-1; D ambiguous. Germline CDR1 and CDR2: SNHLY and FYNNEI. V was shortened by 7 bases and J by 1 base, with 10 bases between the two germline ends. This CDR3 has 13 amino acids. The CDR3 DNA reads TGTGCCAGCAATCCAGCGGAGAACACTGAAGCTTTCTTT. It encodes CASNPAENTEAFF.

This chain connects TRBV5-1 to TRBJ1-5; D may be TRBD1 (5 bases). Germline V lookup: CDR1 SGHRS, CDR2 YFSETQ. This CDR3 has 15 amino acids. The V end lost 4 bases, the J end lost 7 bases, and 18 bases lay between the germline ends. The DNA for the CDR3 is TGCGCCAGCAGCCTATCAGGGAACTTCGGGCAGCCCCAGCATTTT. Translated: CASSLSGNFGQPQHF.

The chain employs TRBV29-1 and TRBJ1-4, with a weak D call TRBD1 (6 bases). The V gene's germline CDR1 is SQVTM and CDR2 ANQGSEA. The CDR3 is 13 amino acids. V was shortened by 6 bases and J by 4 bases, with 12 bases between the two germline ends. The CDR3 region has the DNA TGCAGCGTGGGGGCAGCGATTAATGAAAAACTGTTTTTT. Amino acid sequence: CSVGAAINEKLFF.

The chain is built from TRBV7-2 and TRBJ2-2; D is uncertain. This CDR3 contains 13 residues. The V gene's germline CDR1 is SGHTA and CDR2 FQGNSA. Trimming removed 6 bases at V and 7 bases at J, with 12 bases between. In DNA form, the CDR3 reads TGTGCCAGCAGATACGACGCAGGCGGGGAGCTGTTTTTT. This codes for CASRYDAGGELFF.

The chain combines TRBV5-4 with TRBJ1-1, with D possibly matching TRBD1 (5 bases). The CDR3 spans 14 residues. Per germline, CDR1 SGHNT and CDR2 YYREEE (reference sequence). V lost 0 bases and J 1 base, leaving 7 bases between the germline ends. The chain's CDR3 is CASSLEQGNTEAFF. The CDR3 region has the DNA TGTGCCAGCAGCTTGGAGCAGGGGAACACTGAAGCTTTCTTT.

J is TRBJ2-2 and V is TRBV4-1, with 7 bases fitting TRBD1. The CDR3 is 17 amino acids. In germline, CDR1 is MGHRA, CDR2 YSYEKL. V was pared by 1 base and J by 2 bases, with 7 bases of the junction left unmatched. The CDR3 loop reads CASSQVLGTANTGELFF. CDR3 DNA: TGCGCCAGCAGCCAAGTCCTCGGGACAGCTAACACCGGGGAGCTGTTTTTT.

The chain couples TRBV11-3 to TRBJ2-3, with D maybe TRBD1 (6 bases). Trimming cost V 5 bases and J 2 bases, with 8 bases left between them. The CDR3 sequence is 13 residues long. Germline assignment: CDR1 SGHNT and CDR2 YENEEA. CDR3 in amino acids: CASSRTATDTQYF. The CDR3 DNA sequence: TGTGCCAGCAGCAGGACAGCCACAGATACGCAGTATTTT.

The rearrangement uses TRBV15 and TRBJ2-7; 7 bases agree with TRBD1. This CDR3 contains 16 residues. The J segment lost 3 bases and the V segment lost 0 bases, leaving 8 bases of the junction unmatched. Germline V gives CDR1 LNHNV, CDR2 YYDKDF (reference sequence). The CDR3, as DNA: TGTGCCACCAGCAGAGATGAGGGGGCGGGTTTCTACGAGCAGTACTTC. As protein: CATSRDEGAGFYEQYF. Variable domain in full (rest from reference TRBV15 and TRBJ2-7): DAMVIQNPRYQVTQFGKPVTLSCSQTLNHNVMYWYQQKSSQAPKLLFHYYDKDFNNEADTPDNFQSRRPNTSFCFLDIRSPGLGDTAMYLCATSRDEGAGFYEQYFGPGTRLTVT.

This clone was seen once. The chain couples TRBV6-6 to TRBJ2-2; TRBD1 matches 9 bases. This CDR3 spans 16 amino acids. Germline CDR1 MNHNY, CDR2 SVGAGI (reference sequence). V was pared by 6 bases and J by 4 bases, with 9 bases of the junction left unmatched. This chain's CDR3 is CASSSGQGWGTGELFF. The CDR3 DNA is TGTGCCAGCAGCTCTGGACAGGGGTGGGGCACCGGGGAGCTGTTTTTT.

The chain recombines TRBV30 with TRBJ2-7; 7 bases fit TRBD2. CDR3 size: 12 residues. In germline, CDR1 is GTSNPN, CDR2 SVGIG (reference sequence). With 7 bases clipped from V and 3 bases from J, the junction kept 6 bases outside the gene matches. CDR3 bases: TGTGCCTTACTGAGGACTAGCTACGAGCAGTACGTC. This gives the protein CALLRTSYEQYV.

V and J are TRBV6-5 and TRBJ2-7, with a possible D match to TRBD2 (6 bases). CDR1 is MNHEY, CDR2 SVGAGI, per germline. This CDR3 is 12 amino acids long. Trimming stripped 7 bases from V and 2 bases from J, with 9 bases between. CDR3 region: CASKGGTYEQYV. CDR3 sequence (DNA): TGTGCCAGCAAGGGAGGAACCTACGAGCAGTACGTC.